Sequencing of this T cell receptor (beta chain) was carried out in a study of shared clonotypes between healthy human individuals. Study-wide results and limits: An effect of sequencing depth on clonotype sharing among donors was expected. Approximately 4.9% of naive CD4 clonotypes were shared across four donors.

In regard to this clone: Its specificity is not known.

This CDR3 spans 14 amino acids. The V end was cut by 6 bases, the J end by 4 bases, with 12 bases between. The germline V gene has CDR1 ENHRY and CDR2 SYGVKD. TCRdb keeps only in-frame clones here, not all; method: immunoSEQ multiplex PCR. The sample includes roughly 2.6 million clones, roughly 92% seen only once; the top ten take around 0.14%. The TCR was taken from a man aged 18 to 35 in good health. Sequencing input: naive CD4+ T cells sorted from blood. This sample's subset: CD45RA+ positively selected. This chain connects TRBV10-3 to TRBJ2-2, with D perhaps assigned TRBD1 or TRBD2 (6 bases each). CDR3 residues: CAISGGGGTGELFF. CDR3 DNA sequence: TGTGCCATCAGCGGAGGGGGTGGCACCGGGGAGCTGTTTTTT.